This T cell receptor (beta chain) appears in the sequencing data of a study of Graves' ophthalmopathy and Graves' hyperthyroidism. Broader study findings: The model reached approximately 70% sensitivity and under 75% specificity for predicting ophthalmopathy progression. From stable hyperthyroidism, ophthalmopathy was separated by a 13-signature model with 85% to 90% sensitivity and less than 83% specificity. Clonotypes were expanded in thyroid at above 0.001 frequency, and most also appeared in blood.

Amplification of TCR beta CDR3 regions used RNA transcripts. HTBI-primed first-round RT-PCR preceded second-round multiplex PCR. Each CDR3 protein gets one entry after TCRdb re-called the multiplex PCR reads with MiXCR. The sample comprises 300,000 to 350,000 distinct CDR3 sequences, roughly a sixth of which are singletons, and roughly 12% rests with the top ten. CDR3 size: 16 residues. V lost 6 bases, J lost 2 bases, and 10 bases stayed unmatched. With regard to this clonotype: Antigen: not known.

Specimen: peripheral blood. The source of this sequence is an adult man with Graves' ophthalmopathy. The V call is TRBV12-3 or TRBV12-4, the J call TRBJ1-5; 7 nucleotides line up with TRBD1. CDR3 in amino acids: CASSSDMGTGNQPQHF. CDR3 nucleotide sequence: TGTGCCAGCAGCTCAGATATGGGGACAGGCAATCAGCCCCAGCATTTT.